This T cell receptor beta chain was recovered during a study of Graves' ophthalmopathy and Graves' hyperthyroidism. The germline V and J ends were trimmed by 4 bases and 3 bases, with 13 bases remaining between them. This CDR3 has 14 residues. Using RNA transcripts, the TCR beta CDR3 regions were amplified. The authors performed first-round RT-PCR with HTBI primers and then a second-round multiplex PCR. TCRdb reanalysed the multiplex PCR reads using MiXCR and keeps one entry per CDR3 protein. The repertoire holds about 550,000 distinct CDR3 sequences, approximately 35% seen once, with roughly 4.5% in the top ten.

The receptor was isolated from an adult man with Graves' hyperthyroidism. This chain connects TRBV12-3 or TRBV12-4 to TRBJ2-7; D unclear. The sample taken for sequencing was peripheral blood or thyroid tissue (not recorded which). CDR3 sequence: CASSWLLLGYEQYF. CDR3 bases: TGTGCCAGCAGTTGGCTCTTACTGGGCTACGAGCAGTACTTC.